The 5 T cell receptor beta chains listed next were all sequenced from one sample in a study of early T cells in non-severe SARS-CoV-2 infection. TCRdb called the 5' RACE reads again in MiXCR, with one record for every CDR3 protein. The sample shows fewer than 75,000 distinct CDR3 sequences, roughly 18% of them seen only once. The sample here was whole blood, taken at baseline. The receptors were sampled from an adult who was a healthcare worker with PCR-confirmed SARS-CoV-2 infection or an uninfected control (not recorded which).

Concerning this clonotype itself: One junction end disagrees with the germline gene, perhaps due to a read error. The chain uses TRBV11-2 and TRBJ2-2; D is unresolved. Germline V gives CDR1 SGHAT, CDR2 FQNNGV. This CDR3 spans 14 amino acids. The CDR3 DNA reads as TGTGCCAGCAGCTTAGACAGGAACTCCGGGGAGCTGTTTTTT. This translates into CASSLDRNSGELFF.

This clonotype was recorded a few times. The rearrangement joins TRBV18 to TRBJ2-3, with D perhaps being TRBD1 or TRBD2 (5 bases each). From germline, CDR1 is KGHSH and CDR2 LQKENI. V lost 3 bases to trimming and J lost 7 bases, with 23 bases between them. The CDR3 totals 17 residues. CDR3: CASSPFPGPRKRHTQYF. CDR3 nucleotide sequence: TGTGCCAGCTCACCGTTTCCGGGACCGCGAAAGAGACATACGCAGTATTTT.

Ten or more counts support this clonotype. The V gene is TRBV5-1, the J gene TRBJ2-3; D is uncertain. Trimming took 5 bases from V and 3 from J, leaving 13 bases between them. Germline V gives CDR1 SGHRS, CDR2 YFSETQ. CDR3 length: 14 residues. CDR3 DNA: TGCGCCAGCAGTTCGGCGTACCTAACAGATACGCAGTATTTT. Translation: CASSSAYLTDTQYF.

This clonotype was picked up a small number of times. The chain joins TRBV6-4 to TRBJ2-3, with D possibly TRBD2 on 7 matching bases. Germline V CDR1 and CDR2: MRHNA, SNTAGT. V was shortened by 3 bases and J by 4 bases, with 11 bases between the two germline ends. CDR3 size: 14 residues. The CDR3 region has the DNA TGTGCCAGCAGTGAGGCGGGGGCGCCAGATACGCAGTATTTT. Encoded protein: CASSEAGAPDTQYF.

The chain uses TRBV11-2 and TRBJ2-5; 9 bases line up with TRBD2. CDR1 is SGHAT and CDR2 is FQNNGV in the germline V gene. The length of the CDR3 is 15 residues. The junction had 5 bases not matched to a gene; V was cut back by 4 bases and J by 2 bases. CDR3 sequence: CASSSRTSAQETQYF. For the CDR3, the DNA is TGTGCCAGCAGCTCGCGGACTAGCGCGCAAGAGACCCAGTACTTC.